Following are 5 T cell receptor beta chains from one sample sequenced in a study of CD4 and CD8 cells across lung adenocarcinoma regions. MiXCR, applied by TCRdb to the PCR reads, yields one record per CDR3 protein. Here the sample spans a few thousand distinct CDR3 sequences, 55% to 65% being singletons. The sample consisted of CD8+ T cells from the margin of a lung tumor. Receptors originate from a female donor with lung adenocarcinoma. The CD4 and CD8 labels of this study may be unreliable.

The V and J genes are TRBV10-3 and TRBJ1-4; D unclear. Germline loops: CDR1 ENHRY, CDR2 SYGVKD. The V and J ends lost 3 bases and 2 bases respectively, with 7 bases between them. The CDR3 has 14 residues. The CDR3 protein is CAISEEQTNEKLFF. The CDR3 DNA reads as TGTGCCATCAGTGAAGAACAGACTAATGAAAAACTGTTTTTT.

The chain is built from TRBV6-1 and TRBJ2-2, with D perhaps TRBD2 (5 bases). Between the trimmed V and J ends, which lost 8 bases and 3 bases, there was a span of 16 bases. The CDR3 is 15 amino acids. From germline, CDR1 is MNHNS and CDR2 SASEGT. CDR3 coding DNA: TGTGCCAGCTCTACGGGAAAGTGGGACACCGGGGAGCTGTTTTTT. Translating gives CASSTGKWDTGELFF.

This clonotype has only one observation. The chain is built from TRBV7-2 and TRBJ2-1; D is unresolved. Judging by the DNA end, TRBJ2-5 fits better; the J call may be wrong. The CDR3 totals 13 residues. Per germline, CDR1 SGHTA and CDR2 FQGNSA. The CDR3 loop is CASSIREQETQYF. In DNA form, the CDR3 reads TGTGCCAGCAGCATTCGAGAACAAGAGACCCAGTACTTC.

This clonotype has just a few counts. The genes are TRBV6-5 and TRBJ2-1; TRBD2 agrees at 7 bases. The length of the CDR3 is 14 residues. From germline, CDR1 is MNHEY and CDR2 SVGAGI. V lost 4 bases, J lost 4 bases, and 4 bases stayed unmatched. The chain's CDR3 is CASSLTGGYNEQFF. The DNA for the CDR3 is TGTGCCAGCAGTTTAACGGGAGGATACAATGAGCAGTTCTTC.

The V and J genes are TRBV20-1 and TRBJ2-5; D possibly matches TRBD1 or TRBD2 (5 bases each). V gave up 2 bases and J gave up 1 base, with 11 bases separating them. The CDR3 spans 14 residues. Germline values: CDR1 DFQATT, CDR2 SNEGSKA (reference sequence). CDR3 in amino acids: CSARSGTAQETQYF. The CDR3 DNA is TGCAGTGCTAGATCCGGGACCGCCCAAGAGACCCAGTACTTC.